This TCR beta chain was observed in a study of shared clonotypes between healthy human individuals. The assay was immunoSEQ multiplex PCR, and TCRdb's table has in-frame clones only and misses some. The sample has around 510,000 clones, approximately 95% seen once. CDR1 GTSNPN and CDR2 SVGIG come from the germline V gene (reference sequence). CDR3 length equals 15 residues. V was pared by 0 bases and J by 8 bases, with 9 bases of the junction left unmatched. The V call is TRBV30, the J call TRBJ1-4; TRBD1 agrees at 7 bases. This receptor was obtained from a woman in her twenties or thirties in good health. The specimen sequenced was naive CD4+ T cells sorted from blood. Described subset: CD45RA+ positively selected. The CDR3 sequence: CAWSVYRGRGEKLFF. In DNA, the CDR3 is TGTGCCTGGAGTGTCTATAGGGGGCGCGGGGAAAAACTGTTTTTT.